What follows are 11 T cell receptor beta chains derived from one specimen sequenced in a study of human T cells and chemical hapten exposure. Individual cDNA molecules each carried unique molecular identifiers attached by the library. TCRdb processed the reads anew with MiXCR; each CDR3 protein has one entry. The sample consists of fewer than 4,000 distinct CDR3 sequences, approximately 51% of them appearing once. RNA extraction used unfractionated whole blood as the source of total RNA. Input material: whole blood. The receptor source for this set is a human donor who had alopecia or was a healthy volunteer (not recorded which). Some clones in this sample may be carry-over from other donors' samples. This table probably holds off-target reads from a library built for another chain.

This clonotype has just a few counts. The chain employs TRBV19 and TRBJ2-3; D uncertain. This CDR3 contains 14 residues. V was clipped by 6 bases and J by 1 base, with 11 bases between them. CDR1 and CDR2 (germline): LNHDA, SQIVND (reference sequence). In nucleotides, the CDR3 is TGTGCCAGTAGGCGCGCGGACCGCACAGATACGCAGTATTTT. The encoded protein is CASRRADRTDTQYF.

The chain couples TRBV28 to TRBJ2-5; D is uncertain. Germline-derived CDR1 and CDR2 are MDHEN and SYDVKM. The V and J ends lost 2 bases and 3 bases respectively, with 4 bases between them. The CDR3 is made up of 12 amino acids. DNA of the CDR3: TGTGCCAGCAGTTTACTGAAAGAGACCCAGTACTTC. The encoded protein is CASSLLKETQYF. The variable domain in full, completed from reference TRBV28 and TRBJ2-5, reads DVKVTQSSRYLVKRTGEKVFLECVQDMDHENMFWYRQDPGLGLRLIYFSYDVKMKEKGDIPEGYSVSREKKERFSLILESASTNQTSMYLCASSLLKETQYFGPGTRLLVL.

This clonotype was detected only a few times. The chain couples TRBV30 to TRBJ2-1; tentatively, D is TRBD2 (6 bases). With 3 bases removed from V and 4 bases from J, the gap between germline ends came to 10 bases. The germline gives CDR1 GTSNPN, CDR2 SVGIG (reference sequence). The CDR3 is made up of 13 amino acids. CDR3 in amino acids: CAWSPSGYNEQFF. The DNA of the CDR3 is TGTGCCTGGAGCCCAAGCGGGTACAATGAGCAGTTCTTC.

This chain connects TRBV29-1 to TRBJ2-7, with 15 bases that match TRBD2. CDR3 length: 14 amino acids. The ends lost 4 bases at V and 5 bases at J; junction bases unmatched: 3. From germline, CDR1 is SQVTM and CDR2 ANQGSEA. CDR3 bases: TGCAGCGTTGGGACTAGCGGGAGGGCTGACGAGCAGTACTTC. Translated: CSVGTSGRADEQYF.

This clonotype has more than one count but fewer than ten. The rearrangement joins TRBV7-9 to TRBJ1-6; D is ambiguous. Trimming took off 2 bases at V and 0 bases at J, with 11 bases between the two ends. Germline CDR1 and CDR2: SEHNR and FQNEAQ (reference sequence). CDR3 size: 17 residues. The CDR3 loop is CASSLWSGSSYNSPLHF. For the CDR3, the DNA is TGTGCCAGCAGCTTATGGTCTGGGAGCTCCTATAATTCACCCCTCCACTTT.

The V gene is TRBV30, the J gene TRBJ2-3; TRBD1 aligns across 7 bases. V lost 2 bases, J lost 0 bases, and 2 bases stayed unmatched. CDR3 length equals 14 residues. Germline V gene sequence: CDR1 GTSNPN, CDR2 SVGIG (reference sequence). This CDR3 is CAWSKGASTDTQYF. The CDR3 bases are TGTGCCTGGAGTAAGGGGGCTAGCACAGATACGCAGTATTTT. The full variable domain, in which reference TRBV30 and TRBJ2-3 provide the parts outside the CDR3, is SQTIHQWPATLVQPVGSPLSLECTVEGTSNPNLYWYRQAAGRGLQLLFYSVGIGQISSEVPQNLSASRPQDRQFILSSKKLLLSDSGFYLCAWSKGASTDTQYFGPGTRLTVL.

This clonotype was counted between two and nine times. This sequence joins TRBV29-1 and TRBJ2-3, with 11 positions matching TRBD2. The CDR3 consists of 16 residues. Germline V lookup: CDR1 SQVTM, CDR2 ANQGSEA. J was trimmed by 1 base and V by 2 bases; bases with no gene match: 5. DNA of the CDR3: TGCAGCGTTGAACCACTAGCGGGAGTGGGCACAGATACGCAGTATTTT. It codes for CSVEPLAGVGTDTQYF.

CDR3 loop: CASSDQGSTGELFF. Here the CDR3 DNA reads TGTGCCAGCAGTGATCAGGGGTCCACCGGGGAGCTGTTTTTT. The chain joins TRBV6-4 to TRBJ2-2, with D possibly being TRBD1 (6 bases). Germline CDR1 is MRHNA and CDR2 is SNTAGT. The CDR3 length is 14 residues. V lost 3 bases and J lost 4, with 9 bases in between.

The rearrangement links TRBV18 to TRBJ2-1; the match to TRBD2 covers 11 bases. The germline V gene encodes CDR1 KGHSH and CDR2 LQKENI. V gave up 4 bases and J gave up 7 bases; unmatched junction bases: 6. The CDR3 sequence is 15 residues long. This CDR3 is CASSLVGTSGNEQFF. DNA for the CDR3: TGTGCCAGCTCACTTGTTGGGACTAGCGGAAATGAGCAGTTCTTC.

The V and J genes are TRBV29-1 and TRBJ2-5; TRBD2 is a possible D gene (6 bases). V was trimmed by 2 bases and J by 5 bases, leaving 12 bases between them. From germline, CDR1 is SQVTM and CDR2 ANQGSEA. The CDR3 is 13 residues long. Here the CDR3 DNA reads TGCAGCGTTGAACCCCTTCGGGGGGAGACCCAGTACTTC. The encoded protein is CSVEPLRGETQYF.

The J gene is TRBJ1-1, the V gene TRBV29-1; D is uncertain. V was clipped by 4 bases and J by 0 bases, with 6 bases between them. The CDR3 is 12 amino acids. In germline, CDR1 is SQVTM, CDR2 ANQGSEA. CDR3 in amino acids: CSVGKLNTEAFF. In DNA, the CDR3 is TGCAGCGTTGGTAAGCTGAACACTGAAGCTTTCTTT.